Listed below are T cell receptor beta chains from one sample, sequenced in a study of cytomegalovirus exposure and HLA in healthy donors. Method: immunoSEQ multiplex PCR; TCRdb's copy keeps in-frame clones and lacks some. The data contain 200,000 to 250,000 clones, 82% of them singletons. Sequenced input: PBMCs. These receptors all stem from a woman between 35 and 50 years old in good health and CMV-seronegative. CDR3s include the opening cysteine and the closing phenylalanine or tryptophan. Fields, in order: D gene, J gene, clone size, V gene, CDR3 protein, CDR3 DNA. D genes are given only for firm matches. For some rows the clone size is stated as once, few or many, or as a class when expanded; others skip it.

d_call: -
j_call: TRBJ2-5
clone_size: few
v_call: TRBV28
cdr3_aa: CASSNGIYQETQYF
cdr3_nt: TGTGCCAGCAGTAACGGGATATACCAAGAGACCCAGTACTTC

d_call: -
j_call: TRBJ1-1
clone_size: few
v_call: TRBV9
cdr3_aa: CASSTHQRGGTEAFF
cdr3_nt: TGTGCCAGCAGCACCCACCAGAGGGGGGGGACTGAAGCTTTCTTT

d_call: TRBD1
j_call: TRBJ2-7
clone_size: -
v_call: TRBV27
cdr3_aa: CASSARQGSEQYF
cdr3_nt: TGTGCCAGCAGTGCGCGACAGGGCTCCGAGCAGTACTTC

d_call: -
j_call: TRBJ1-1
clone_size: once
v_call: TRBV5-4
cdr3_aa: CASSSQGILTEAFF
cdr3_nt: TGTGCCAGCAGTTCACAGGGAATATTGACTGAAGCTTTCTTT

d_call: -
j_call: TRBJ1-2
clone_size: -
v_call: TRBV5-6
cdr3_aa: CASSLGPLQQYGYTF
cdr3_nt: TGTGCCAGCAGCTTGGGGCCGCTCCAACAATATGGCTACACCTTC

d_call: -
j_call: TRBJ2-7
clone_size: few
v_call: TRBV30
cdr3_aa: CAWSVGGSGYEQYF
cdr3_nt: TGTGCCTGGAGTGTGGGGGGATCTGGTTACGAGCAGTACTTC

d_call: TRBD2
j_call: TRBJ2-7
clone_size: -
v_call: TRBV27
cdr3_aa: CASRVSGRAPYEQYF
cdr3_nt: TGTGCCAGCAGGGTTAGCGGGAGGGCCCCCTACGAGCAGTACTTC

d_call: TRBD1
j_call: TRBJ2-7
clone_size: -
v_call: TRBV6-1
cdr3_aa: CASKQGAEAQEQYF
cdr3_nt: TGTGCCAGCAAACAGGGGGCTGAGGCTCAGGAGCAGTACTTC

d_call: -
j_call: TRBJ2-1
clone_size: -
v_call: TRBV2
cdr3_aa: CASKYSGGNYNEQFF
cdr3_nt: TGTGCCAGCAAATATTCAGGGGGGAATTACAATGAGCAGTTCTTC

d_call: -
j_call: TRBJ2-7
clone_size: -
v_call: TRBV7-2
cdr3_aa: CASSPDSVGYEQYF
cdr3_nt: TGTGCCAGCAGCCCGGACTCAGTGGGCTACGAGCAGTACTTC

d_call: TRBD1
j_call: TRBJ2-7
clone_size: -
v_call: TRBV10-3
cdr3_aa: CAISAGTGIYEQYF
cdr3_nt: TGTGCCATCAGTGCCGGGACAGGGATTTACGAGCAGTACTTC

d_call: -
j_call: TRBJ2-1
clone_size: -
v_call: TRBV11-3
cdr3_aa: CASSFRQSSYNEQFF
cdr3_nt: TGTGCCAGCAGCTTTAGACAGTCCTCCTACAATGAGCAGTTCTTC

d_call: TRBD1
j_call: TRBJ1-4
clone_size: -
v_call: TRBV28
cdr3_aa: CASSLDRVNEKLFF
cdr3_nt: TGTGCCAGCAGTTTAGACAGGGTCAATGAAAAACTGTTTTTT

d_call: -
j_call: TRBJ1-1
clone_size: -
v_call: TRBV27
cdr3_aa: CASSLRGSVNTEAFF
cdr3_nt: TGTGCCAGCAGTTTAAGGGGCAGTGTGAACACTGAAGCTTTCTTT

d_call: TRBD2
j_call: TRBJ2-7
clone_size: -
v_call: TRBV6-1
cdr3_aa: CASSATSDSYEQYF
cdr3_nt: TGTGCCAGCAGCGCGACTAGCGACTCCTACGAGCAGTACTTC

d_call: TRBD2
j_call: TRBJ2-3
clone_size: -
v_call: TRBV18
cdr3_aa: CASSPPLLAGGSDTQYF
cdr3_nt: TGTGCCAGCTCACCACCCCTACTAGCGGGAGGGTCAGATACGCAGTATTTT